This entry concerns a single T cell receptor beta chain. Its antigen is not known. The DNA is left out, because the CDR3 cannot be placed on it with certainty; the CDR3 is given as TCRdb lists it. TCR beta CDR3 regions were amplified from RNA transcripts. The HTBI set primed first-round TCR CDR3 RT-PCR. TCRdb recomputed calls from the multiplex PCR reads with MiXCR, one row per CDR3 protein. This sample has 750,000 to 900,000 distinct CDR3 sequences; approximately 40% occur once, and the top ten carry 7.5% to 9.5%. The sample belongs to a study of T cells in Graves' hyperthyroidism and ophthalmopathy. Findings and caveats of the study: Ophthalmopathy and stable hyperthyroidism were told apart by a 13 V-J model. Most clonotypes that expanded in the thyroid above 0.001 also showed up in blood.

CDR1 and CDR2 (germline): DFQATT, SNEGSKA (reference sequence). The length of the CDR3 is 19 amino acids, counting both ends. The study based diagnoses on clinical symptoms, serum thyroxine and TRAb, thyroid ultrasound and orbital computed tomography. Using around 10 ml of fresh peripheral blood, PBMCs were prepared. The gene calls are TRBV20-1 and TRBJ2-2; the table's D call of TRBD1 was not tested on the DNA. This clonotype originated in a man aged 18 to 30 with Graves' hyperthyroidism. The sample was blood. Here the CDR3 reads CSATPGGGRTMATPGSCFF.